This is a list of T cell receptor beta chains from one sample in a study of response to subunit inactivated influenza vaccine. TCRdb used MiXCR to reprocess the RT-PCR reads, holding one entry per CDR3 protein. The sample holds 500,000 or so distinct CDR3 sequences; about 15% are singletons and the top ten take 2.5% to 3.5%. The input for sequencing was CD4+ T cells sorted from PBMCs, taken 23 months after vaccination. These receptors were obtained from a man between 50 and 69 years old who received an inactivated influenza vaccine. Each CDR3 is given with its conserved first and last residue. Fields, in order: clone size, V gene, CDR3 length, J gene, D gene, CDR3 protein, CDR3 DNA. A D gene is named only where the DNA matches it firmly. Clone size, where shown, is once, few, many, or a class for clones that have expanded.

>few|TRBV6-2/TRBV6-3|14|TRBJ1-2|TRBD1
CASSAFGQGYGYTF
TGTGCCAGCAGTGCATTCGGACAGGGCTATGGCTACACCTTC
>.|TRBV7-2|17|TRBJ1-1|TRBD1
CASSFPTGGSLNTEAFF
TGTGCCAGCAGCTTTCCTACAGGGGGCTCTTTGAACACTGAAGCTTTCTTT
>.|TRBV24-1|11|TRBJ2-2|.
CAAGPSGELFF
TGTGCGGCAGGACCGAGCGGGGAGCTGTTTTTT
>.|TRBV15|16|TRBJ2-1|TRBD2
CATSSDRVPIAGGVFF
TGTGCCACCAGCAGCGACAGGGTACCTATCGCGGGAGGGGTGTTCTTC
>few|TRBV3-1|17|TRBJ2-1|TRBD2
CASSQKSRREGFNEQFF
TGTGCCAGCAGCCAAAAATCTAGGCGGGAGGGGTTCAATGAGCAGTTCTTC
>few|TRBV7-9|17|TRBJ2-1|TRBD1
CASSYSPGQGKEGEQFF
TGTGCCAGCAGCTATTCGCCGGGACAGGGAAAAGAGGGTGAGCAGTTCTTC
>.|TRBV12-3/TRBV12-4|15|TRBJ2-1|.
CASSPQRLRGNEQFF
TGTGCCAGCAGTCCTCAACGTCTCAGGGGTAATGAGCAGTTCTTC
>few|TRBV6-1|16|TRBJ2-2|.
CASSPRRLQDTGELFF
TGTGCCAGCAGCCCAAGGAGACTGCAGGACACCGGGGAGCTGTTTTTT
>few|TRBV9|12|TRBJ1-1|.
CASSAWGAEAFF
TGTGCCAGCAGCGCGTGGGGTGCTGAAGCTTTCTTT
>few|TRBV12-3/TRBV12-4|16|TRBJ2-7|.
CASSPLAEALAYEQYF
TGTGCCAGCAGTCCCCTCGCGGAGGCCCTAGCCTACGAGCAGTACTTC
>few|TRBV4-3|15|TRBJ2-7|TRBD2
CASSPGAGASYEQYF
TGCGCCAGCAGCCCTGGAGCGGGAGCATCCTACGAGCAGTACTTC
>.|TRBV29-1|11|TRBJ2-5|.
CSVGRVETQYF
TGCAGCGTTGGGCGCGTGGAGACCCAGTACTTC
>few|TRBV4-1|15|TRBJ2-1|TRBD2
CASSLGLAGAGEQFF
TGCGCCAGCAGCCTCGGACTAGCGGGGGCGGGGGAGCAGTTCTTC
>few|TRBV28|14|TRBJ2-2|.
CASSLYTDTGELFF
TGTGCCAGCAGTTTATACACGGACACCGGGGAGCTGTTTTTT
>.|TRBV7-2|16|TRBJ1-5|TRBD1
CASSTQGVLANQPQHF
TGTGCCAGCAGCACACAGGGGGTTCTCGCTAATCAGCCCCAGCATTTT
>few|TRBV15|15|TRBJ2-1|.
CATSRDRAVSNEQFF
TGTGCCACCAGCAGAGATCGCGCAGTGTCCAATGAGCAGTTCTTC
>.|TRBV18|15|TRBJ1-1|.
CASSPLTFPNTEAFF
TGTGCCAGCTCACCACTTACGTTTCCGAACACTGAAGCTTTCTTT
>.|TRBV7-2|15|TRBJ2-7|TRBD2
CASSTHGLAVAEQYF
TGTGCCAGCAGCACTCATGGACTAGCGGTTGCCGAGCAGTACTTC
>few|TRBV11-2|15|TRBJ2-2|.
CASSLDWSNTGELFF
TGTGCCAGCAGCTTAGATTGGTCGAACACCGGGGAGCTGTTTTTT
>few|TRBV20-1|16|TRBJ2-7|TRBD2
CSARGIAGGPSYEQYF
TGCAGTGCTAGAGGGATAGCGGGGGGGCCTTCCTACGAGCAGTACTTC
>.|TRBV7-2|14|TRBJ2-3|.
CASSLTNLADTQYF
TGTGCCAGCAGCCTGACTAACCTGGCAGATACGCAGTATTTT
>.|TRBV20-1|16|TRBJ2-1|TRBD1
CSARDPGQGSYNEQFF
TGCAGTGCTAGAGACCCGGGACAGGGGTCCTACAATGAGCAGTTCTTC
>few|TRBV10-3|15|TRBJ2-1|.
CAISPGGGLGNEQFF
TGTGCCATCAGCCCCGGCGGTGGACTGGGCAATGAGCAGTTCTTC
>few|TRBV5-1|12|TRBJ2-7|.
CASSPDFYEQYF
TGCGCCAGCAGCCCGGACTTCTACGAGCAGTACTTC
>few|TRBV29-1|13|TRBJ2-7|TRBD1
CSVGDRSKHEQYF
TGCAGCGTCGGGGACAGGAGCAAACACGAGCAGTACTTC
>few|TRBV30|14|TRBJ1-5|TRBD1
CAWRAKGGVQPQHF
TGTGCCTGGAGGGCAAAAGGGGGCGTTCAGCCCCAGCATTTT
>.|TRBV6-2/TRBV6-3|12|TRBJ2-7|TRBD2
CATRDYSYEQYF
TGTGCCACAAGGGACTACTCCTACGAGCAGTACTTC
>.|TRBV4-3|16|TRBJ2-7|.
CASSQFAYLDSYEQYF
TGCGCCAGCAGCCAATTTGCCTACCTGGACTCCTACGAGCAGTACTTC